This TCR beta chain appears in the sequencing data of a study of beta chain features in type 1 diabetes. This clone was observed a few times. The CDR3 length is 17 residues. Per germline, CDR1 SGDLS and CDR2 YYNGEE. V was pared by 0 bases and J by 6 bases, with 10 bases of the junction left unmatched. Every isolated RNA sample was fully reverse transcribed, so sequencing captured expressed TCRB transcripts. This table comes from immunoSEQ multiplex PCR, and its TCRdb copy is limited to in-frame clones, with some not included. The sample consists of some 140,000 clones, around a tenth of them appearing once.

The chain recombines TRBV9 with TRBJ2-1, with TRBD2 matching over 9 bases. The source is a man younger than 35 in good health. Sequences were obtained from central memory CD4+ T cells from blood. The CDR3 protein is CASSVARGGAAGNEQFF. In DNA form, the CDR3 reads TGTGCCAGCAGCGTAGCTCGCGGGGGGGCCGCTGGCAATGAGCAGTTCTTC.